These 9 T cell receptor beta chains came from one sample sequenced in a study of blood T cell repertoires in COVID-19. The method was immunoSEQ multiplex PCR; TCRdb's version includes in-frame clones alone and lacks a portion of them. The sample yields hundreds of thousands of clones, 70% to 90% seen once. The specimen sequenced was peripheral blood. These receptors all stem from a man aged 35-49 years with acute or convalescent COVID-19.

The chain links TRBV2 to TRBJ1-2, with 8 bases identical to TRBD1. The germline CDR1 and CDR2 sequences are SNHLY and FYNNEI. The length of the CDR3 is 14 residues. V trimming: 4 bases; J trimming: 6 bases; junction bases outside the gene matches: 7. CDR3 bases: TGTGCCAGCAGTGTTTATCAGGGGGCTCATGGCTACACCTTC. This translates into CASSVYQGAHGYTF.

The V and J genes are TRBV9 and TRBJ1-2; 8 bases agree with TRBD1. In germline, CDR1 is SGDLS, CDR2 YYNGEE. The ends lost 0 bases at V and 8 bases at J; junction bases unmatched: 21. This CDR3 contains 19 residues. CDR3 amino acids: CASSVGGLGRQGFARGYTF. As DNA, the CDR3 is TGTGCCAGCAGCGTAGGAGGCCTGGGACGACAGGGGTTTGCAAGGGGCTACACCTTC.

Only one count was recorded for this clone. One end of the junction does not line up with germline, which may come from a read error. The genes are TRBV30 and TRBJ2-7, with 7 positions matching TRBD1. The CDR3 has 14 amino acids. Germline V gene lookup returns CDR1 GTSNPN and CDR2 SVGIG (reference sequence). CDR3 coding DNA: TGTGCCTGGAGTCCCGGGACAGCCTCCCACGAGCAGTACTTC. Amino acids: CAWSPGTASHEQYF.

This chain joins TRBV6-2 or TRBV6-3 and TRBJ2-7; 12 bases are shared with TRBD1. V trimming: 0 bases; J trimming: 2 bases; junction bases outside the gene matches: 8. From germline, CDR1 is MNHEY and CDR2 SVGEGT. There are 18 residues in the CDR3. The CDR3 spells CASSYSGQGAGGAYEQYF. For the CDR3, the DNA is TGTGCCAGCAGTTACTCGGGACAGGGGGCCGGGGGGGCCTACGAGCAGTACTTC.

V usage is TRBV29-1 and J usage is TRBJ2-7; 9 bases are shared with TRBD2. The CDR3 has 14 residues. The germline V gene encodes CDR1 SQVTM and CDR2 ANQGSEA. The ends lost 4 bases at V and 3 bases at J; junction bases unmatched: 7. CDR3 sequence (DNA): TGCAGCGTTGGAGAGGGGACTAGCCTCTACGAGCAGTACTTC. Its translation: CSVGEGTSLYEQYF.

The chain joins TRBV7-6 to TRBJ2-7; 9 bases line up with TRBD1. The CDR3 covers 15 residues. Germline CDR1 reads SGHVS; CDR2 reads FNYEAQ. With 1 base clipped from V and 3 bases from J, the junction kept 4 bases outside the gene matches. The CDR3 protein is CASSLEVGQGYEQYF. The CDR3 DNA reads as TGTGCCAGCAGCTTAGAGGTGGGACAGGGCTACGAGCAGTACTTC.

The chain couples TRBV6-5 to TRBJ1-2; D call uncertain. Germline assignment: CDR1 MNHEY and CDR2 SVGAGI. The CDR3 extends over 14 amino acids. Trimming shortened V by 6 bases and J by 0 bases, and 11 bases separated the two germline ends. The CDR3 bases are TGTGCCAGCAGGGCTTGGGGAGCTAACTATGGCTACACCTTC. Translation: CASRAWGANYGYTF.

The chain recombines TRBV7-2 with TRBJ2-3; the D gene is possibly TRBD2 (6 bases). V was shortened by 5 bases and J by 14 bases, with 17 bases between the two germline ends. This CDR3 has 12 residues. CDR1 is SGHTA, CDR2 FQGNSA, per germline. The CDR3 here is CASSPWGGVGYF. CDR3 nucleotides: TGTGCCAGCAGCCCCTGGGGCGGGGTGGGGTATTTT.

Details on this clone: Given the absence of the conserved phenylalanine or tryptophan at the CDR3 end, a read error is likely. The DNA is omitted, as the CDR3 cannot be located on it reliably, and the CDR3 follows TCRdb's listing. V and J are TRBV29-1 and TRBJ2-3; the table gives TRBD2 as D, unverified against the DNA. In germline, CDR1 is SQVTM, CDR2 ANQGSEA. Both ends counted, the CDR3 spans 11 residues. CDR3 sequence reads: CSVELGGRIRA.